This is a list of T cell receptor beta chains from one sample in a study of T cells in Graves' hyperthyroidism and ophthalmopathy. TCRdb passed the multiplex PCR reads through MiXCR, listing each CDR3 protein once. The sample carries fewer than 750,000 distinct CDR3 sequences, 14% recorded once. The source material was blood. These receptors originate from a woman between 45 and 60 years old with Graves' ophthalmopathy. The conserved cysteine and the conserved F or W are not part of the CDR3 here. Expanded clones are given a class, and other clones once, few, many or no size at all.

cdr3_aa | clone_size | j_call | v_call
AWSLTDNQPQH | many | TRBJ1-5 | TRBV30
AWSISGRANYGYT | many | TRBJ1-2 | TRBV30
ASSLNAPGLAGGEQF | few | TRBJ2-1 | TRBV7-6
ASSIVGQGGETQY | many | TRBJ2-5 | TRBV7-8
ASSLRVRGAEAF | many | TRBJ1-1 | TRBV5-8
ASSELGNEQF | many | TRBJ2-1 | TRBV28
ASSQDLYTEAF | many | TRBJ1-1 | TRBV14
ASSTRPRDNHYNEQF | many | TRBJ2-1 | TRBV9
SARFAGRETQY | . | TRBJ2-5 | TRBV20-1
SVAPRGRGREQY | few | TRBJ2-7 | TRBV29-1
ASSLYQGATEAF | many | TRBJ1-1 | TRBV7-9
ASAGGNTIY | . | TRBJ1-3 | TRBV19
AISEYAGLELASYEQY | few | TRBJ2-7 | TRBV10-3
SANGLADGQETQY | many | TRBJ2-5 | TRBV20-1